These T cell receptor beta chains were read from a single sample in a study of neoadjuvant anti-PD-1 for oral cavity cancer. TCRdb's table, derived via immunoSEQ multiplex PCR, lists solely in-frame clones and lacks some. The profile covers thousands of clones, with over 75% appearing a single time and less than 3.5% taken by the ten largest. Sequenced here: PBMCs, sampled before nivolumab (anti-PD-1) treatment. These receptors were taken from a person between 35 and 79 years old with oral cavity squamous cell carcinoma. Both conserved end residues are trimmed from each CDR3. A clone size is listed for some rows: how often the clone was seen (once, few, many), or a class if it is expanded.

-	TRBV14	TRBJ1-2	ASSQGSGYYGYT
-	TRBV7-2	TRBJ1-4	ASSQDRATNEKLF
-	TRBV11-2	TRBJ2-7	ASSLVGRASSYEQY
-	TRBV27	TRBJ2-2	ASSLDRNTGELF
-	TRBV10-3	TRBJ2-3	AISDPDSTDTQY
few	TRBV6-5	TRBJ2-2	ASRPGQINTGELF
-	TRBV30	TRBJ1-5	AWSFGGISNQPQH
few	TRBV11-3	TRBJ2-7	ASSARQGAAYEQY
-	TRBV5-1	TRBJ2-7	ASSLVQGDSEQY
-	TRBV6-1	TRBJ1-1	ASWMRPEAF
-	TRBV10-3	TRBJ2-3	ATRGTSGVPGTQY
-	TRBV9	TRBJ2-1	ASSVVDAKNEQF
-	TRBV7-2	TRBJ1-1	ASTFSGGNTEAF
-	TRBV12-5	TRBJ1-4	ASGLATGGSEKLF
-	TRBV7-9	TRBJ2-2	ASSLGEYRGRRTGELF
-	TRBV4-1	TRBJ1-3	ASSQDVSPSGNTIY
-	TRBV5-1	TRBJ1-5	ASSLSGNSNQPQH
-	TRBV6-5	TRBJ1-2	ASSYRDSFNYGYT
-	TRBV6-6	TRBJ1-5	ASSTEGQPQH
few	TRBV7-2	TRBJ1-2	ASSSYRGEGYT